Shown below are 20 T cell receptor beta chains from a single sample sequenced in a study of T cell responses to AZD1222 COVID-19 vaccine. Sequencing used immunoSEQ multiplex PCR; TCRdb keeps in-frame clones, though not all of them. Seen here are just over 150,000 clones, approximately 86% observed once, and the top ten hold under 8%. Sequencing used peripheral blood, obtained after recovery from COVID-19. All receptors come from an adult who had recovered from COVID-19.

The rearrangement uses TRBV5-4 and TRBJ1-2; D is possibly TRBD1 (5 bases). Germline CDR1 reads SGHNT; CDR2 reads YYREEE (reference sequence). Trimming pared 3 bases from V and 0 bases from J, leaving 18 bases between. The CDR3 runs to 17 residues. The CDR3 DNA follows: TGTGCCAGCAGCTCTGAGGGACCGTCGACTCCTAACTATGGCTACACCTTC. This translates into CASSSEGPSTPNYGYTF.

The CDR3 here is CASSDRWGNTEAFF. CDR3 nucleotide sequence: TGCGCCAGCAGTGACAGATGGGGGAACACTGAAGCTTTCTTT. The chain carries TRBV10-1 and TRBJ1-1; D call uncertain. The CDR3 runs 14 residues. CDR1 WNHNN and CDR2 SYGVQD come from the germline V gene (reference sequence). V gave up 3 bases and J gave up 1 base, with 9 bases separating them.

The chain links TRBV5-4 to TRBJ2-7, with TRBD1 matching 11 bases. Looked up from germline, CDR1 is SGHNT and CDR2 is YYREEE (reference sequence). CDR3 length equals 14 residues. The trim removed 4 bases at V and 7 bases at J, leaving 7 bases unmatched. The CDR3 region is CASSAGQGAGEQYF. CDR3 DNA sequence: TGTGCCAGCAGCGCTGGACAGGGGGCCGGAGAGCAGTACTTC.

This clone was seen a handful of times. V and J are TRBV28 and TRBJ1-6; tentatively, D is TRBD1 (6 bases). CDR1 and CDR2 from the germline V gene are MDHEN and SYDVKM. This CDR3 region has 15 residues. Trimming took 6 bases from V and 2 from J, leaving 11 bases between them. This chain's CDR3 is CASSRRQAYNSPLHF. As DNA, the CDR3 is TGTGCCAGCAGCCGACGACAGGCCTATAATTCACCCCTCCACTTT.

The chain links TRBV24-1 to TRBJ2-1, with D tentatively TRBD2 (5 bases). The CDR3 runs 18 residues. Trimming removed 6 bases at V and 0 bases at J, with 20 bases between. Looked up from germline, CDR1 is KGHDR and CDR2 is SFDVKD. The CDR3 DNA reads TGTGCCACCAGTACCGGGGTTCACCTTGGGAGCTCCTACAATGAGCAGTTCTTC. It encodes CATSTGVHLGSSYNEQFF.

The chain uses TRBV7-3 and TRBJ2-1, with a weak D call TRBD2 (6 bases). Germline V gene sequence: CDR1 SGHTA, CDR2 FQGTGA. The CDR3 extends over 16 amino acids. The germline V and J ends were trimmed by 5 bases and 4 bases, with 18 bases remaining between them. CDR3 sequence: CASSPGGLGSYNEQFF. The CDR3 region has the DNA TGTGCCAGCAGCCCCGGGGGACTCGGGTCTTACAATGAGCAGTTCTTC.

V is TRBV5-1 and J is TRBJ2-7, with D possibly TRBD2 on 6 matching bases. This CDR3 is 15 amino acids long. Trimming cost V 4 bases and J 2 bases, with 16 bases left between them. Germline assignment: CDR1 SGHRS and CDR2 YFSETQ. The CDR3 loop is CASSLDGGSPYEQYF. CDR3 coding DNA: TGCGCCAGCAGCCTTGACGGGGGTTCACCCTACGAGCAGTACTTC.

The CDR3 DNA reads TGCGCCAGCAGTGGGGTCCTAACGGGGGAGCAGTACTTC. Its protein product is CASSGVLTGEQYF. The chain has TRBV10-1 and TRBJ2-7; D possibly corresponds to TRBD2 (5 bases). The CDR3 totals 13 residues. Trimming cost V 4 bases and J 7 bases, with 14 bases left between them. CDR1 and CDR2 from the germline V gene are WNHNN and SYGVQD (reference sequence).

This chain links TRBV11-2 with TRBJ1-2, with D possibly TRBD1 on 5 matching bases. The CDR3 length is 11 residues. Germline V gives CDR1 SGHAT, CDR2 FQNNGV. The ends were cut back, 6 bases at V and 8 bases at J, with 10 bases in the middle. The CDR3 reads CASSGRGGYTF. The DNA for the CDR3 is TGTGCCAGCAGTGGGAGGGGCGGCTACACCTTC.

This chain joins TRBV4-1 and TRBJ2-1; D is possibly TRBD2 (6 bases). The germline gives CDR1 MGHRA, CDR2 YSYEKL. Trimming removed 0 bases at V and 10 bases at J, with 22 bases between. This CDR3 spans 17 amino acids. The CDR3 coding sequence is TGCGCCAGCAGCCAAGATCCCCGGGACTCCGATATAAGGGAGCAGTTCTTC. It codes for CASSQDPRDSDIREQFF.

V and J are TRBV9 and TRBJ2-2; D is unclear. The CDR3 has 15 residues. Trimming took off 2 bases at V and 0 bases at J, with 8 bases between the two ends. Germline values: CDR1 SGDLS, CDR2 YYNGEE. The CDR3 sequence is CASSVQTPNTGELFF. CDR3 DNA sequence: TGTGCCAGCAGCGTGCAAACACCGAACACCGGGGAGCTGTTTTTT.

This clone was seen only once. The chain has TRBV28 and TRBJ1-2; D remains unclear. V lost 6 bases and J lost 8, with 13 bases in between. The germline V gene encodes CDR1 MDHEN and CDR2 SYDVKM. The CDR3 covers 12 residues. This CDR3 is CASRTQDRGYTF. CDR3 bases: TGTGCCAGCAGGACCCAGGATAGGGGCTACACCTTC.

The chain carries TRBV5-4 and TRBJ2-7; no firm D call. Germline-derived CDR1 and CDR2 are SGHNT and YYREEE (reference sequence). The V gene lost 4 bases and the J gene lost 2 bases, with 7 bases spanning the gap. The CDR3 consists of 12 residues. CDR3 sequence: CASSRDPYEQYF. In DNA, the CDR3 is TGTGCCAGCAGCCGCGACCCCTACGAGCAGTACTTC.

This clone is a singleton in its sample. This chain uses TRBV24-1 with TRBJ1-4; 12 bases match TRBD1. The germline V gene encodes CDR1 KGHDR and CDR2 SFDVKD. This CDR3 spans 16 amino acids. The trim removed 5 bases at V and 6 bases at J, leaving 6 bases unmatched. This chain's CDR3 is CATSVGTGGYDEKLFF. CDR3 nucleotides: TGTGCCACCAGTGTTGGGACAGGGGGCTACGATGAAAAACTGTTTTTT.

V gene TRBV7-2 combines with J gene TRBJ2-7, with 7 bases identical to TRBD2. This CDR3 region has 15 residues. CDR1 and CDR2 from the germline V gene are SGHTA and FQGNSA. After removal of 0 bases from V and 6 bases from J, the junction contained 8 bases not matched to a gene. DNA for the CDR3: TGTGCCAGCAGCTTAGCTGCGCGGGAGTGGGGCGAGCAGTACTTC. This codes for CASSLAAREWGEQYF.

The CDR3 sequence is CASSSRTQGPQHF. The CDR3 nucleotides are TGTGCCAGTAGTTCACGGACGCAGGGGCCCCAGCATTTT. The rearrangement uses TRBV19 and TRBJ1-5, with a possible D match to TRBD1 (5 bases). V lost 5 bases and J lost 9, with 14 bases in between. The CDR3 length is 13 residues. CDR1 LNHDA and CDR2 SQIVND come from the germline V gene (reference sequence).

This clone was recorded only once. In DNA, the CDR3 is TGTGCCAGCAGCCAAGGAAACATCTACGAGCAGTACTTC. This translates into CASSQGNIYEQYF. V gene TRBV14 combines with J gene TRBJ2-7; no firm D call. The CDR3 length is 13 residues. CDR1 and CDR2 from the germline V gene are SGHDN and FVKESK. The V and J ends lost 1 base and 3 bases respectively, with 7 bases between them.

CDR3 nucleotides: TGTGCCAGCAGCTTAGCACCCAGGGGATCTAACTATGGCTACACCTTC. It translates to CASSLAPRGSNYGYTF. The rearrangement uses TRBV5-5 and TRBJ1-2; maybe TRBD1 (6 bases). The ends were cut back, 2 bases at V and 0 bases at J, with 14 bases in the middle. CDR1 SGHKS and CDR2 YYEKEE come from the germline V gene (reference sequence). The CDR3 extends over 16 amino acids.

The chain joins TRBV2 to TRBJ1-2; 8 positions match TRBD1. The CDR3 contains 14 residues. The germline CDR1 and CDR2 sequences are SNHLY and FYNNEI. V gave up 7 bases and J gave up 4 bases; unmatched junction bases: 8. Here the CDR3 DNA reads TGTGCCAGCATTCCGGACAGGGAAGGCTATGGCTACACCTTC. Translation gives CASIPDREGYGYTF.

The rearrangement links TRBV5-1 to TRBJ2-2; D remains unclear. Trimming pared 1 base from V and 5 bases from J, leaving 12 bases between. The CDR3 is 15 amino acids. CDR1 is SGHRS, CDR2 YFSETQ, per germline. The CDR3 loop is CASSLIGRSTGELFF. The DNA for the CDR3 is TGCGCCAGCAGCTTGATCGGCAGGTCAACCGGGGAGCTGTTTTTT.